Below, one TCR beta chain is given with its context. The investigators reverse transcribed all of the isolated RNA, so they sequenced expressed TCRB transcripts. Assay: immunoSEQ multiplex PCR; the TCRdb copy retains only in-frame clones and omits some. The table includes over 100,000 clones, less than 40% detected once. The sample belongs to a study of beta chain features in type 1 diabetes. Germline CDR1 and CDR2: MGHRA and YSYEKL. The CDR3 loop spans 16 amino acids. V dropped 0 bases and J dropped 0; count of bases not matched to a gene: 2. This receptor was obtained from a woman younger than 35 in good health. The sample was stem cell memory CD4+ T cells from blood. V usage is TRBV4-1 and J usage is TRBJ2-7; TRBD2 matches 10 bases. DNA of the CDR3: TGCGCCAGCAGCCAAGATTCTAGCGGGAGCTCCTACGAGCAGTACTTC. As protein: CASSQDSSGSSYEQYF.